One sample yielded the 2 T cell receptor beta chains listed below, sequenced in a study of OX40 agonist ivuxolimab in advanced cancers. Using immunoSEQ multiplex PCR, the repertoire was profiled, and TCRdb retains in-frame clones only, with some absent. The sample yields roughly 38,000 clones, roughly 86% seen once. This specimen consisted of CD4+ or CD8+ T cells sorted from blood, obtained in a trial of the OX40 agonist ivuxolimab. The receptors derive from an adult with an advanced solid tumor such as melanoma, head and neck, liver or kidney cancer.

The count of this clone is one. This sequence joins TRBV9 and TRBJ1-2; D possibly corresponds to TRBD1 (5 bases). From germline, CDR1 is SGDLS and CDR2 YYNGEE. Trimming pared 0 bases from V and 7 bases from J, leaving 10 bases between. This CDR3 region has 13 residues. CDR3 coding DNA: TGTGCCAGCAGCGTAGTGGCAGGGTTTGGCTACACCTTC. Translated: CASSVVAGFGYTF.

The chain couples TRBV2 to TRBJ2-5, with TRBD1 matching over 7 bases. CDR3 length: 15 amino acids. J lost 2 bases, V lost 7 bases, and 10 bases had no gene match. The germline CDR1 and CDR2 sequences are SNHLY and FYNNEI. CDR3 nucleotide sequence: TGTGCCAGCACTCGAGGGACAGACCCTCAAGAGACCCAGTACTTC. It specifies CASTRGTDPQETQYF. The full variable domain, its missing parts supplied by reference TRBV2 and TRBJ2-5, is EPEVTQTPSHQVTQMGQEVILRCVPISNHLYFYWYRQILGQKVEFLVSFYNNEISEKSEIFDDQFSVERPDGSNFTLKIRSTKLEDSAMYFCASTRGTDPQETQYFGPGTRLLVL.